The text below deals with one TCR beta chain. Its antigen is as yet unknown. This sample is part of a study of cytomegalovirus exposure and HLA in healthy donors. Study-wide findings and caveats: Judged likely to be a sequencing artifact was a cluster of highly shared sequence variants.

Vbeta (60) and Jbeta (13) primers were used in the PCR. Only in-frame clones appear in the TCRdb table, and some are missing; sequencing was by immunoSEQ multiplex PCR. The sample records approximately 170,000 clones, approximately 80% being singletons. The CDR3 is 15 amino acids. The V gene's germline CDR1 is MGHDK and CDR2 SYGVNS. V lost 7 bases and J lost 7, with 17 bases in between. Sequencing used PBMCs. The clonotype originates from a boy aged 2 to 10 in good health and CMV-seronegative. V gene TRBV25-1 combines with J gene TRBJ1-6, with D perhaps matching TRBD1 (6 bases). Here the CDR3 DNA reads TGTGCCAGCACTCCGCAGGGGATAGCGAATTCACCCCTCCACTTT. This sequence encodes CASTPQGIANSPLHF. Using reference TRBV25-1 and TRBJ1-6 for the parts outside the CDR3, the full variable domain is EADIYQTPRYLVIGTGKKITLECSQTMGHDKMYWYQQDPGMELHLIHYSYGVNSTEKGDLSSESTVSRIRTEHFPLTLESARPSHTSQYLCASTPQGIANSPLHFGNGTRLTVT.